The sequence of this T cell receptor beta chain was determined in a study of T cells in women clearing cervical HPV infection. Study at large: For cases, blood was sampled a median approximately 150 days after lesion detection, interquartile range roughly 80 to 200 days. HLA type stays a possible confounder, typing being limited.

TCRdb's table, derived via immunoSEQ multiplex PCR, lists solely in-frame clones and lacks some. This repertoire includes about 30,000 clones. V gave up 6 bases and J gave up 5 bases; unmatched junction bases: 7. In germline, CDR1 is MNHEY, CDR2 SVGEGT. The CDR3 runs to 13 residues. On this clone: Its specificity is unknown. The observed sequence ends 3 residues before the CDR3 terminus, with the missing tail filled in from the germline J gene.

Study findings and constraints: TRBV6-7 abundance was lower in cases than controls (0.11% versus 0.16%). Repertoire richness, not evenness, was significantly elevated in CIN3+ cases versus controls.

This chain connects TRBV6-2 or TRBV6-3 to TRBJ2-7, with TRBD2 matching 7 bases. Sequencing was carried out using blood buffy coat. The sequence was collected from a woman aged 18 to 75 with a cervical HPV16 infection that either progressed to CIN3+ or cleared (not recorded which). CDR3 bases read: TGTGCCAGCAGCCTCCGGGCGGGAGACGAG. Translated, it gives CASSLRAGDE. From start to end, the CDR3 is CASSLRAGDEQYF.